This passage covers 14 T cell receptor beta chains from one sample sequenced in a study of T cell responses to AZD1222 COVID-19 vaccine. Some clones are missing from TCRdb's copy, which holds only in-frame ones; the method was immunoSEQ multiplex PCR. The sample has about 140,000 clones; approximately 80% are singletons. Sample: peripheral blood, taken on day 0 of AZD1222 vaccination. The receptors derive from an adult in good health.

This clone was seen just once. The chain has TRBV5-8 and TRBJ1-2; D remains ambiguous. The CDR3 loop spans 17 amino acids. Germline lookup yields CDR1 SGHTS and CDR2 YDEGEE. V lost 4 bases and J 2 bases, leaving 21 bases between the germline ends. DNA of the CDR3: TGTGCCAGCAGCCCGAGGACGGGTCTGGGTATAAACTATGGCTACACCTTC. Translated, it gives CASSPRTGLGINYGYTF.

The V call is TRBV30, the J call TRBJ1-2; 12 bases match TRBD1. Unmatched junction bases numbered 6, after V lost 3 bases and J lost 4 bases. Germline CDR1 is GTSNPN and CDR2 is SVGIG (reference sequence). The CDR3 is 15 residues long. The DNA of the CDR3 is TGTGCCTGGAGCCGGGACAGGGGGCTCGTCTATGGCTACACCTTC. Translated: CAWSRDRGLVYGYTF.

CDR3 sequence reads: CASSREGFSPLHF. The CDR3 nucleotides are TGTGCCAGCAGCCGTGAGGGGTTTTCACCCCTCCACTTT. This chain uses TRBV14 with TRBJ1-6, with a possible D match to TRBD1 (5 bases). CDR3 length: 13 amino acids. The V gene lost 4 bases and the J gene lost 9 bases, with 10 bases spanning the gap. Germline loops: CDR1 SGHDN, CDR2 FVKESK.

This clone has a count of ten or more. The chain joins TRBV11-1 to TRBJ1-1; no definite D call. Germline V gene sequence: CDR1 SGHAT, CDR2 FQDESV (reference sequence). The ends were cut back, 5 bases at V and 1 base at J, with 8 bases in the middle. This CDR3 region has 13 residues. The CDR3 loop is CASSPTENTEAFF. CDR3 DNA: TGTGCCAGCAGCCCGACGGAGAACACTGAAGCTTTCTTT. Combining the CDR3 with reference TRBV11-1 and TRBJ1-1 gives the whole variable domain EAEVAQSPRYKITEKSQAVAFWCDPISGHATLYWYRQILGQGPELLVQFQDESVVDDSQLPKDRFSAERLKGVDSTLKIQPAELGDSAMYLCASSPTENTEAFFGQGTRLTVV.

The chain couples TRBV30 to TRBJ1-5; 7 bases are shared with TRBD1. The CDR3 spans 16 residues. Germline V gene data show CDR1 as GTSNPN and CDR2 as SVGIG (reference sequence). V was pared by 1 base and J by 7 bases, with 13 bases of the junction left unmatched. Written as DNA, the CDR3 is TGTGCCTGGAGTGGACAGGGTAGGGAGAAGGTACAGCCCCAGCATTTT. Translation gives CAWSGQGREKVQPQHF.

V usage is TRBV5-4 and J usage is TRBJ2-2, with D perhaps TRBD1 (5 bases). With 6 bases removed from V and 5 bases from J, the gap between germline ends came to 17 bases. The CDR3 runs to 15 residues. Germline assignment: CDR1 SGHNT and CDR2 YYREEE (reference sequence). The CDR3 DNA is TGTGCCAGCACCCCCGCCACAGGAAGGACCGGGGAGCTGTTTTTT. This sequence encodes CASTPATGRTGELFF.

As to this clone: This CDR3 is also generated by other DNA sequences in the sample. The genes are TRBV7-3 and TRBJ2-3; 13 bases map to TRBD2. This CDR3 is built from 16 residues. Germline V gene lookup returns CDR1 SGHTA and CDR2 FQGTGA. Trimming cost V 5 bases and J 1 base; bases outside gene matches: 3. CDR3 DNA sequence: TGTGCCAGCAGCACAGGACTAGCGGGGGGCACAGATACGCAGTATTTT. This encodes CASSTGLAGGTDTQYF.

This clone was detected only once. The chain uses TRBV27 and TRBJ1-6, with 8 bases matching TRBD1. Trimming took 6 bases from V and 6 from J; bases not matched to a gene: 4. This CDR3 has 14 residues. CDR1 and CDR2 from the germline V gene are MNHEY and SMNVEV (reference sequence). The CDR3 protein is CASSGGQANSPLHF. The CDR3 nucleotides read TGTGCCAGCAGCGGGGGACAGGCTAATTCACCCCTCCACTTT.

This clone was counted once. V and J are TRBV6-5 and TRBJ1-2; tentatively, D is TRBD1 (5 bases). Trimming cost V 1 base and J 4 bases, with 7 bases left between them. Germline CDR1 MNHEY, CDR2 SVGAGI. This CDR3 is built from 13 residues. CDR3 amino acids: CASSYLGGYGYTF. DNA for the CDR3: TGTGCCAGCAGTTACTTGGGGGGCTATGGCTACACCTTC.

This sequence joins TRBV7-8 and TRBJ2-2; D is possibly TRBD2 (5 bases). This CDR3 region has 15 residues. V gave up 6 bases and J gave up 0 bases, with 11 bases separating them. Germline assignment: CDR1 SGHVS and CDR2 FQNEAQ. CDR3 sequence: CASRADRTNTGELFF. For the CDR3, the DNA is TGTGCCAGCAGAGCGGACCGAACGAACACCGGGGAGCTGTTTTTT.

J is TRBJ1-5 and V is TRBV9; D is ambiguous. CDR3 length: 15 residues. Trimming removed 0 bases at V and 7 bases at J, with 14 bases between. Germline-derived CDR1 and CDR2 are SGDLS and YYNGEE. CDR3 sequence reads: CASSVGEGFGQPQHF. CDR3 bases: TGTGCCAGCAGCGTAGGAGAAGGGTTCGGCCAGCCCCAGCATTTT.

The V gene is TRBV9, the J gene TRBJ2-7, with D perhaps matching TRBD1 (6 bases). This CDR3 contains 15 residues. The germline V gene has CDR1 SGDLS and CDR2 YYNGEE. Trimming stripped 0 bases from V and 0 bases from J, with 10 bases between. Written as DNA, the CDR3 is TGTGCCAGCAGCGTAGGTGGGACAAGCTCCTACGAGCAGTACTTC. It translates to CASSVGGTSSYEQYF.

The chain combines TRBV10-3 with TRBJ2-3; 8 bases line up with TRBD1. Germline V lookup: CDR1 ENHRY, CDR2 SYGVKD. The CDR3 is 15 amino acids. J was trimmed by 1 base and V by 7 bases; bases with no gene match: 7. This chain's CDR3 is CAITGQGGGTDTQYF. The CDR3 nucleotides are TGTGCCATCACAGGACAGGGTGGGGGCACAGATACGCAGTATTTT.

CDR3 protein: CASSLDRGYEQYF. The CDR3 DNA reads as TGCGCCAGCAGCTTGGACAGGGGCTACGAGCAGTACTTC. The chain employs TRBV5-1 and TRBJ2-7, with 7 bases identical to TRBD1. This CDR3 has 13 residues. After removal of 0 bases from V and 3 bases from J, the junction contained 0 bases not matched to a gene. The germline V gene has CDR1 SGHRS and CDR2 YFSETQ.